This T cell receptor beta chain was sequenced in a study of T cells expressing NK-cell markers. Study-level results: HCMV specificity of expanded NKG2C+ T cell clones remained unclear.

Details on this clonotype: Its specificity is not known.

TCRdb reprocessed the 5' RACE reads and stores each CDR3 protein as one record, lacking DNA. The sample includes about 390,000 distinct CDR3 sequences. This CDR3 is 14 amino acids long. This chain connects TRBV12-3 or TRBV12-4 to TRBJ1-1; TCRdb's assignment of TRBD1 cannot be checked, as there is no DNA. The TCR was taken from a woman in her forties or fifties in good health. The sample was blood T cells: a sorted CD56 or NKG2C T cell subset, CD4+ or CD8+ T cells, or bulk PBMC T cells (not recorded which). The CDR3 sequence: CASSPRLGPSEAFF.